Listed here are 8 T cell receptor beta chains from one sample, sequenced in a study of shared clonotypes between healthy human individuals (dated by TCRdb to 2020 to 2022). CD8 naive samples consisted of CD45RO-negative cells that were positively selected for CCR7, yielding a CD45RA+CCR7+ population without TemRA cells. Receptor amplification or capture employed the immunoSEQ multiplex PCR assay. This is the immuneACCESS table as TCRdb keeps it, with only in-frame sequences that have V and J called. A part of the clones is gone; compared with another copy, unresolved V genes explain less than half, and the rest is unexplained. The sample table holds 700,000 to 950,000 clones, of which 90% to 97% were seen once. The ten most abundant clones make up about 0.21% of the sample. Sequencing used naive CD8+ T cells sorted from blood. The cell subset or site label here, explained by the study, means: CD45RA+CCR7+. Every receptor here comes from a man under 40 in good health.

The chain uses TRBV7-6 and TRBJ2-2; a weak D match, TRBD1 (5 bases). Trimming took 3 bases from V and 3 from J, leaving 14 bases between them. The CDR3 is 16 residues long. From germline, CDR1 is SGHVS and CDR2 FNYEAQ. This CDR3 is CASSFSAGMDTGELFF. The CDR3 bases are TGTGCCAGCAGCTTTTCCGCAGGGATGGACACCGGGGAGCTGTTTTTT.

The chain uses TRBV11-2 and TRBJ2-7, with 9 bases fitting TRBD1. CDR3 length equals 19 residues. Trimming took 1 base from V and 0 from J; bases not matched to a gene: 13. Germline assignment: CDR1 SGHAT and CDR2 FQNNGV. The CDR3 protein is CASSLGSLRTGVPSYEQYF. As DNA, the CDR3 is TGTGCCAGCAGCTTAGGTTCTCTTCGGACAGGGGTTCCCTCCTACGAGCAGTACTTC.

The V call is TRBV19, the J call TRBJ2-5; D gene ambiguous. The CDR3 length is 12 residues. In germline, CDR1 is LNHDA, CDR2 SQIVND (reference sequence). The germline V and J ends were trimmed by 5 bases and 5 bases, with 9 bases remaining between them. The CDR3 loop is CASSSHWETQYF. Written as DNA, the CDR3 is TGTGCCAGTAGTTCTCATTGGGAGACCCAGTACTTC.

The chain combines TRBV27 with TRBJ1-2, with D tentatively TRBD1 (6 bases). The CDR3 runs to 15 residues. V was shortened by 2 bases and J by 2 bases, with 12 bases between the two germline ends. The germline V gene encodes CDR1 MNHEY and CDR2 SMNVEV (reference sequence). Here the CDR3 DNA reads TGTGCCAGCAGTTTACTGGGGGCAGGGAACTATGGCTACACCTTC. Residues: CASSLLGAGNYGYTF.

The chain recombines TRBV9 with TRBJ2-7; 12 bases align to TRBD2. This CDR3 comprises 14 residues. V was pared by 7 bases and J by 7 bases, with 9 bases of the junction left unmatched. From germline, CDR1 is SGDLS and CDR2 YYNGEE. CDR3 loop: CASSTTSGSKEQYF. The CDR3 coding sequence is TGTGCCAGCTCGACGACTAGCGGGAGTAAGGAGCAGTACTTC. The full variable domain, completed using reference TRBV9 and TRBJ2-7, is DSGVTQTPKHLITATGQRVTLRCSPRSGDLSVYWYQQSLDQGLQFLIQYYNGEERAKGNILERFSAQQFPDLHSELNLSSLELGDSALYFCASSTTSGSKEQYFGPGTRLTVT.

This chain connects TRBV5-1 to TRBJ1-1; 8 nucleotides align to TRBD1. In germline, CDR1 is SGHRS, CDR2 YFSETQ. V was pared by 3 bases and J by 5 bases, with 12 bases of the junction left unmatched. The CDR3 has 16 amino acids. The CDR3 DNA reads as TGCGCCAGCAGCTACACCGGGACAGGCCTTGGGACTGAAGCTTTCTTT. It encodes CASSYTGTGLGTEAFF.

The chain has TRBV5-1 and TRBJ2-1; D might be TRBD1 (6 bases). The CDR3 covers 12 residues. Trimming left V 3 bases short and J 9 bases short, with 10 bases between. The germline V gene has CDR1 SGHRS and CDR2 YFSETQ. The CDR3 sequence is CASSWGRAEQFF. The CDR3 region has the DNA TGCGCCAGCAGCTGGGGGCGGGCTGAGCAGTTCTTC.

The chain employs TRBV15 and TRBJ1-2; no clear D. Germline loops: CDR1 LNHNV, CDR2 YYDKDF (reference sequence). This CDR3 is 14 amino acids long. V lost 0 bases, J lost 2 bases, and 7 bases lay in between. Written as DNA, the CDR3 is TGTGCCACCAGCAGAGATCCACAGAACTATGGCTACACCTTC. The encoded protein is CATSRDPQNYGYTF. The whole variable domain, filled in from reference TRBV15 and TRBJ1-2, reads DAMVIQNPRYQVTQFGKPVTLSCSQTLNHNVMYWYQQKSSQAPKLLFHYYDKDFNNEADTPDNFQSRRPNTSFCFLDIRSPGLGDTAMYLCATSRDPQNYGYTFGSGTRLTVV.